These T cell receptor beta chains were read from a single sample in a study of post-analysis software for immune sequencing data. TCRdb reprocessed the PCR reads with MiXCR, giving one entry per CDR3 protein. The sample holds about 820,000 distinct CDR3 sequences, roughly 50% seen once. What was sequenced was blood. These TCRs come from a girl between 10 and 17 years old with multiple sclerosis. CDR3s leave out the opening cysteine and the closing phenylalanine or tryptophan. Fields, in order: CDR3 protein, J gene, V gene.

CDR3 protein: ASRRDLSTDTQY; J gene: TRBJ2-3; V gene: TRBV5-1
CDR3 protein: ASIRVRTHGTHEQY; J gene: TRBJ2-7; V gene: TRBV10-1
CDR3 protein: SASWLAGVSQY; J gene: TRBJ2-7; V gene: TRBV20-1
CDR3 protein: ASSLRTGGSNIQY; J gene: TRBJ2-4; V gene: TRBV27
CDR3 protein: SYEGGGGWYQETQY; J gene: TRBJ2-5; V gene: TRBV29-1
CDR3 protein: SARGLSSGANVLT; J gene: TRBJ2-6; V gene: TRBV20-1
CDR3 protein: SARPLREGYEQY; J gene: TRBJ2-7; V gene: TRBV20-1
CDR3 protein: ASSIDRTNNEQF; J gene: TRBJ2-1; V gene: TRBV19
CDR3 protein: ASSLVRTTIASTDTQY; J gene: TRBJ2-3; V gene: TRBV12-3/TRBV12-4
CDR3 protein: AISEPDGGPYGYT; J gene: TRBJ1-2; V gene: TRBV10-3
CDR3 protein: SARDIREVQETQY; J gene: TRBJ2-5; V gene: TRBV20-1
CDR3 protein: ASSSRLGSTDTQY; J gene: TRBJ2-3; V gene: TRBV3-1
CDR3 protein: SVEDRVWQGLGEQF; J gene: TRBJ2-1; V gene: TRBV29-1
CDR3 protein: ASSPRYNEQF; J gene: TRBJ2-1; V gene: TRBV7-6
CDR3 protein: ASSVAGTSVIKRETQY; J gene: TRBJ2-5; V gene: TRBV9
CDR3 protein: SGRPSSYNEQF; J gene: TRBJ2-1; V gene: TRBV20-1
CDR3 protein: ASSKLAGASYEQY; J gene: TRBJ2-7; V gene: TRBV2
CDR3 protein: ASSAHTNLANEQY; J gene: TRBJ2-7; V gene: TRBV9
CDR3 protein: SARPGLTNTEAF; J gene: TRBJ1-1; V gene: TRBV20-1
CDR3 protein: ASRQAGKTYEQY; J gene: TRBJ2-7; V gene: TRBV7-9
CDR3 protein: ASSRRASGSEETQY; J gene: TRBJ2-5; V gene: TRBV13
CDR3 protein: ASSQPGGRVSSYEQY; J gene: TRBJ2-7; V gene: TRBV4-1
CDR3 protein: ASSEIRGYGYT; J gene: TRBJ1-2; V gene: TRBV2
CDR3 protein: SARSPGVDYGYT; J gene: TRBJ1-2; V gene: TRBV20-1
CDR3 protein: TSSRSGTSGNNEQF; J gene: TRBJ2-1; V gene: TRBV7-3
CDR3 protein: ASSQAASGRAGEQF; J gene: TRBJ2-1; V gene: TRBV4-1
CDR3 protein: ASSLRDRAPPETQY; J gene: TRBJ2-5; V gene: TRBV5-1
CDR3 protein: SAPGLAGARGSEQF; J gene: TRBJ2-1; V gene: TRBV20-1
CDR3 protein: SVEVAGNNNEQF; J gene: TRBJ2-1; V gene: TRBV29-1
CDR3 protein: ASSIGLPGYEQY; J gene: TRBJ2-7; V gene: TRBV7-3
CDR3 protein: ATTREGGYNEQF; J gene: TRBJ2-1; V gene: TRBV5-1
CDR3 protein: SANKGKNIQY; J gene: TRBJ2-4; V gene: TRBV20-1
CDR3 protein: ASSSGHLSGETQY; J gene: TRBJ2-5; V gene: TRBV5-1
CDR3 protein: ASSLDVPAGGPTEQY; J gene: TRBJ2-4; V gene: TRBV5-1
CDR3 protein: ASSYSQGSRNTEAF; J gene: TRBJ1-1; V gene: TRBV6-6
CDR3 protein: ASSLRHREDYGYT; J gene: TRBJ1-2; V gene: TRBV7-9
CDR3 protein: ASSIPRQGNQETQY; J gene: TRBJ2-5; V gene: TRBV12-3/TRBV12-4
CDR3 protein: ASSGGQGSHEQF; J gene: TRBJ2-1; V gene: TRBV7-9
CDR3 protein: SVVFGSTYEQY; J gene: TRBJ2-7; V gene: TRBV29-1
CDR3 protein: ASGEARETQY; J gene: TRBJ2-5; V gene: TRBV14
CDR3 protein: SAGVRGSYNEQF; J gene: TRBJ2-1; V gene: TRBV29-1
CDR3 protein: ASSQDWGRASEAF; J gene: TRBJ1-1; V gene: TRBV4-2
CDR3 protein: ASSGGPPNTEAF; J gene: TRBJ1-1; V gene: TRBV9
CDR3 protein: ASSSGTEHYNEQF; J gene: TRBJ2-1; V gene: TRBV7-9
CDR3 protein: SARRTSGSFGYNEQF; J gene: TRBJ2-1; V gene: TRBV20-1